One sample yielded the 5 T cell receptor beta chains listed below, sequenced in a study of cytotoxic CD8 clonotypes in ibrutinib-treated CLL. TCRdb's table, derived via immunoSEQ multiplex PCR, lists solely in-frame clones and lacks some. The sample yields about 39,000 clones, 65% to 70% seen once. Here the sequenced sample was PBMCs, taken at disease progression, from a patient treated with ibrutinib. The source is a human donor with chronic lymphocytic leukemia.

The rearrangement joins TRBV27 to TRBJ1-5; no reliable D call. Trimming cost V 4 bases and J 16 bases, with 8 bases left between them. The germline CDR1 and CDR2 sequences are MNHEY and SMNVEV (reference sequence). The CDR3 contains 9 residues. CDR3 protein: CASSSWAHF. CDR3 coding DNA: TGTGCCAGCAGTTCATGGGCTCATTTT.

Details on this clone: The same CDR3 arises from other DNA sequences in this sample as well. The chain recombines TRBV4-1 with TRBJ1-5, with 7 nucleotides matching TRBD1. CDR1 and CDR2 (germline): MGHRA, YSYEKL. The CDR3 is 15 amino acids. Losses at the gene ends were 1 base for V and 7 bases for J; bases not matched to a gene: 7. DNA of the CDR3: TGCGCCAGCAGCCAAGTCGAGGGGGCTGGACAGCCCCAGCATTTT. Amino acids: CASSQVEGAGQPQHF.

This clone has a handful of counts. This chain uses TRBV7-8 with TRBJ2-3; possible D gene TRBD1, 6 bases. CDR1 is SGHVS and CDR2 is FQNEAQ in the germline V gene. CDR3 length equals 15 residues. Trimming cost V 2 bases and J 2 bases, with 11 bases left between them. The CDR3 sequence is CASSLQQGPTDTQYF. For the CDR3, the DNA is TGTGCCAGCAGCTTACAACAGGGACCCACAGATACGCAGTATTTT.

This chain joins TRBV4-1 and TRBJ2-5; TRBD1 or TRBD2 may be the D gene (5 bases each). The CDR3 is 15 amino acids. CDR1 is MGHRA, CDR2 YSYEKL, per germline. V lost 0 bases and J lost 7, with 15 bases in between. The DNA of the CDR3 is TGCGCCAGCAGCCAAGACAAGGGGTCGAGGGGGACCCAGTACTTC. Its protein product is CASSQDKGSRGTQYF.

The rearrangement joins TRBV6-1 to TRBJ1-6, with D possibly matching TRBD1 (5 bases). Germline-derived CDR1 and CDR2 are MNHNS and SASEGT. This CDR3 contains 15 residues. The V and J ends lost 6 bases and 7 bases respectively, with 16 bases between them. The CDR3 bases are TGTGCCAGCAGACGAGAAGACAGCGGCAATTCACCCCTCCACTTT. The encoded protein is CASRREDSGNSPLHF.